The clone carrying this T cell receptor (beta chain) was seen ten or more times. The antigen is not known. The CDR3 extends 3 residues past the end of the read, so its final part is completed from the germline J gene. Most patients and controls had Caucasian heritage. This specimen comes from a study of T cell clonality in common variable immunodeficiency. The germline V gene encodes CDR1 SGHDN and CDR2 FVKESK. V lost 0 bases, J lost 4 bases, and 16 bases lay in between. The CDR3 contains 16 residues. Study-wide points: CVID subjects had higher TCRbeta clonality than healthy controls, most marked in about a third.

Method: immunoSEQ multiplex PCR; TCRdb's copy keeps in-frame clones and lacks some. The table lists 42,000 or so clones, no singletons, with approximately 2.2% in the top ten. This clonotype originated in a person aged 18 to 75 in good health. Sequencing input: peripheral blood mononuclear cells. The chain joins TRBV14 to TRBJ2-7; D unresolved. CDR3 in amino acids: CASSQDRKGNYYEQYF. The covered CDR3 bases are TGTGCCAGCAGCCAAGACAGAAAAGGAAACTATTACGAG.